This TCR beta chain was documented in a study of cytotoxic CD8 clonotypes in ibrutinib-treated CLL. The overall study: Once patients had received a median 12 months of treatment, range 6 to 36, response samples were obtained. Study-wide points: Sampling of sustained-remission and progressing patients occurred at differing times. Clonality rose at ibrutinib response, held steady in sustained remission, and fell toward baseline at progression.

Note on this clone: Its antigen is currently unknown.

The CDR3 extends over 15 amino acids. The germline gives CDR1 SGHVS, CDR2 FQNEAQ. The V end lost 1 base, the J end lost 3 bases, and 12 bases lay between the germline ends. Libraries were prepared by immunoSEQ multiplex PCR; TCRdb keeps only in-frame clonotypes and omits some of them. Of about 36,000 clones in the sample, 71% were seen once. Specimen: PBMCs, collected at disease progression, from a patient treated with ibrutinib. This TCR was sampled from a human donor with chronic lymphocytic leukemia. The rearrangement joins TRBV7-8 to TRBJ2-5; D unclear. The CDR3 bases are TGTGCCAGCAGCTTAGAGGCCTATCCTGAAGAGACCCAGTACTTC. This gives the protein CASSLEAYPEETQYF.